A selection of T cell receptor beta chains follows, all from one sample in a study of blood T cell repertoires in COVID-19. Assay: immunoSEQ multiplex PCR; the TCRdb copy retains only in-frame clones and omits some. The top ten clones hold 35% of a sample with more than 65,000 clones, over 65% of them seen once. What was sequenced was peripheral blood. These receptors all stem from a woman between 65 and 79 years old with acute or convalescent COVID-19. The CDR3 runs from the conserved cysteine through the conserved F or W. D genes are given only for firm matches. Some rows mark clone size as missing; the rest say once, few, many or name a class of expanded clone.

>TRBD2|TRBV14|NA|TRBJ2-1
TGTGCCAGCAGCCCTCAATACCTAGCGGGGGCCCTCGATGAGCAGTTCTTC
CASSPQYLAGALDEQFF
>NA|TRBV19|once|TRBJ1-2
TGTGCCAGTAAGGAGCTATCCAGGGTTCTGTCCTACACCTTC
CASKELSRVLSYTF
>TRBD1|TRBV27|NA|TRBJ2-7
TGTGCCAGCAGTTTTGCCCCCAGGGGGCTCAACGAGCAGTACTTC
CASSFAPRGLNEQYF
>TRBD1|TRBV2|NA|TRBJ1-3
TGTGCCAGCAGCGCAACAGGGACAGCAACTCCTCGAAACACCATATATTTT
CASSATGTATPRNTIYF
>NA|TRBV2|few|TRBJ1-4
TGTGCCAGCAGACTTGCCCCAGGTGGTGAAAAACTGTTTTTT
CASRLAPGGEKLFF
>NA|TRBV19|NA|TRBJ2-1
TGTGCCAGTAGTAGTCGGGGAAGCTCCTACAATGAGCAGTTCTTC
CASSSRGSSYNEQFF
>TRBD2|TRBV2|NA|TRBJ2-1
TGTGCCAGCAGTGGGGAGGGGTACAATGAGCAGTTCTTC
CASSGEGYNEQFF
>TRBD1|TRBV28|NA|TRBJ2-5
TGTGCCAGCACCCAGAGGGGGCGAGAGACCCAGTACTTC
CASTQRGRETQYF
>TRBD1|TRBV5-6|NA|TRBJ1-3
TGTGCCAGCAGCTTGAGAGGGACAGGTGATTACTCTGGAAACACCATATATTTT
CASSLRGTGDYSGNTIYF
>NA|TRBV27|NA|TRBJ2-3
TGTGCCAGCAGGGAACAGGGGAGGGATACGCAGTATTTT
CASREQGRDTQYF
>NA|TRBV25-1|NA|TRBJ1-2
TGTGCCAGCAGTGCTATGACGGAGGGGTTGAACTATGGCTACACCTTC
CASSAMTEGLNYGYTF
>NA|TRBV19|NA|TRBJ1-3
TGTGCCAGTAGTATGAACAGGGAGAGATATCGCTCTGGAAACACCATATATTTT
CASSMNRERYRSGNTIYF
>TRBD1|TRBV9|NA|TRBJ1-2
TGTGCCAGCAAGGGGACAGACCTTAACTATGGCTACACCTTC
CASKGTDLNYGYTF
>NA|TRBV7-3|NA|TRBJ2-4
TGTGCCAGCAGCCCAAACCCCCCGGGAAGAGGTGGAACCAAAAACATTCAGTACTTC
CASSPNPPGRGGTKNIQYF
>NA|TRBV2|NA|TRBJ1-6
TGTGCCAGCATCCGACGACAGAATAATTCACCCCTCCACTTT
CASIRRQNNSPLHF
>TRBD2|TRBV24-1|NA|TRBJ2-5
TGTGCCACCAGTGATGTAGGGACTAGCGGGAGCCAGGCGGAGACCCAGTACTTC
CATSDVGTSGSQAETQYF
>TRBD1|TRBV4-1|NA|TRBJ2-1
TGCGCCAGCAGCCTAGACAGGGGATCCTACAATGAGCAGTTCTTC
CASSLDRGSYNEQFF
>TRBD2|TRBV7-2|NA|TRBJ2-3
TGTGCCAGCAGCTTTACTAGCGGGGGGGCGTCGGATACGCAGTATTTT
CASSFTSGGASDTQYF
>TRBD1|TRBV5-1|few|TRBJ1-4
TGCGCCAGCAGCTTGGCGAGGGGGCTGGAATCTAATGAAAAACTGTTTTTT
CASSLARGLESNEKLFF
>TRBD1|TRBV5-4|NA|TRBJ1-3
TGTGCCAGCAGCTCCGGGACAGGGGCGACTTCTGGAAACACCATATATTTT
CASSSGTGATSGNTIYF
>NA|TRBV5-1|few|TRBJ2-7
TGCGCCAGCAGCTTGGATGCGGGGTTAGACGAGCAGTACTTC
CASSLDAGLDEQYF
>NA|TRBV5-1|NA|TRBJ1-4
TGCGCCAGCAGGGAGGTAGCACTAGGGAATGAAAAACTGTTTTTT
CASREVALGNEKLFF
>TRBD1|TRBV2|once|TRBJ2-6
TGTGCCAGCAGTAGGGGGCGGACCTCTGGGGCCAACGTCCTGACTTTC
CASSRGRTSGANVLTF
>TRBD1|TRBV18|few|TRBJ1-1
TGTGCCAGCTCAGGGGGATGGACAGGGGACACTGAAGCTTTCTTT
CASSGGWTGDTEAFF
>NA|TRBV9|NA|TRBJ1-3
TGTGCCAGCAGCGTAAGCCAGGCTGGAAACACCATATATTTT
CASSVSQAGNTIYF